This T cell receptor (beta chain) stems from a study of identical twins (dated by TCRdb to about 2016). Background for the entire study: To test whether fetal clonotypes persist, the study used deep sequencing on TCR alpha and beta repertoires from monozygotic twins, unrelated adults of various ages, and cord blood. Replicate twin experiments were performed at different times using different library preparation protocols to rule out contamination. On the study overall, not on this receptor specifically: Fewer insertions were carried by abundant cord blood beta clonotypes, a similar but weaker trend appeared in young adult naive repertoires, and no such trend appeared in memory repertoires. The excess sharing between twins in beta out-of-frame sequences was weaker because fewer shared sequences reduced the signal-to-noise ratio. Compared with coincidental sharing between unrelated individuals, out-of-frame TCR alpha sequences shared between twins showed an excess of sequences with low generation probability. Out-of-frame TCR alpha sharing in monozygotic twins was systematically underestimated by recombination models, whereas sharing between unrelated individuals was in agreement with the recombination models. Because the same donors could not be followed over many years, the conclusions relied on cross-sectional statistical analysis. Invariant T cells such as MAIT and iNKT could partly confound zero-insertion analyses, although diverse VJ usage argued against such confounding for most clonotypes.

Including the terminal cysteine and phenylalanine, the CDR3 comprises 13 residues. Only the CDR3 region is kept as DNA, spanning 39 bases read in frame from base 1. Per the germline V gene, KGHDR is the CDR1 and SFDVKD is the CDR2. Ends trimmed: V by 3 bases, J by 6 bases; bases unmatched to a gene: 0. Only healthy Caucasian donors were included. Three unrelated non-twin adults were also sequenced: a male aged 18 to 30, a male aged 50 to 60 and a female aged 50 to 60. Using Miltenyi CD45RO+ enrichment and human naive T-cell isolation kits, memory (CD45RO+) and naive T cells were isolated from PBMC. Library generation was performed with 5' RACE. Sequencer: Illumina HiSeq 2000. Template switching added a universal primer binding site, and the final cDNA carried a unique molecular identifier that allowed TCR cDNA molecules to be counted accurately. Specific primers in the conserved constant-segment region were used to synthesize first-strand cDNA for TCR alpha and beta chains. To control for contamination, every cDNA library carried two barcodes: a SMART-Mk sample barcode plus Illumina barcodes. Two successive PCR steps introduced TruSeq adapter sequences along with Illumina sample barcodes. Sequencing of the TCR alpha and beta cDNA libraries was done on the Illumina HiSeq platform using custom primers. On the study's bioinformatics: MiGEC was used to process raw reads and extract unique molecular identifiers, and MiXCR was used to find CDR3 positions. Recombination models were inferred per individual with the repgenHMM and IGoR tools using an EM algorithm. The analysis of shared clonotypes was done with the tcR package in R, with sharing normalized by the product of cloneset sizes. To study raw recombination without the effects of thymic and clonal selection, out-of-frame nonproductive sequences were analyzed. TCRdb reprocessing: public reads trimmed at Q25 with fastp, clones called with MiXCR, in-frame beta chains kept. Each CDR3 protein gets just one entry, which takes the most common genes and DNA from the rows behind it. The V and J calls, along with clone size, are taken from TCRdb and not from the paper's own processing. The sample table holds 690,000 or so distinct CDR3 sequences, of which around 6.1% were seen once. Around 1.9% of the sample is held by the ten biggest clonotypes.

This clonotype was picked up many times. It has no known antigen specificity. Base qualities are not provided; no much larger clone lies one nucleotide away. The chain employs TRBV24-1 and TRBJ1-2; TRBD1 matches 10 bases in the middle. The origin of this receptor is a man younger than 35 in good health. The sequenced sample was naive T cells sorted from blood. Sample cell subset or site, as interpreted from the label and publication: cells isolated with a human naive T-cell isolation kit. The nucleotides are TGTGCCACCAGTGATGGGACAGGGGATGGCTACACCTTC. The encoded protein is CATSDGTGDGYTF.